A selection of T cell receptor beta chains follows, all from one sample in a study of blood T cell repertoires in COVID-19. Measured with immunoSEQ multiplex PCR; TCRdb has only the in-frame clones, and not every one. Altogether 75,000 to 100,000 clones are present, approximately 86% being singletons, with the ten largest covering approximately 1.8%. Specimen: peripheral blood. The receptors shown here come from an elderly man with acute or convalescent COVID-19. Both conserved end residues are part of each CDR3. The D gene is left open where the match is weak. Clone size, where shown, is once, few, many, or a class for clones that have expanded.

D	V	size	J	DNA	CDR3
NA	TRBV6-5	once	TRBJ2-4	TGTGCCAGCAGCCCACCCGGGGTATCCAAAAACATTCAGTACTTC	CASSPPGVSKNIQYF
TRBD2	TRBV28	NA	TRBJ2-1	TGTGCCAGCAGACCGGGACTAGCGGGCAATGAGCAGTTCTTC	CASRPGLAGNEQFF
TRBD2	TRBV7-9	NA	TRBJ2-7	TGTGCCAGCAGCAGTCCGGGGACTAGCGGGAGCAACTCCTACGAGCAGTACTTC	CASSSPGTSGSNSYEQYF
NA	TRBV12-3/TRBV12-4	NA	TRBJ2-1	TGTGCCAGCAGTTATTCCTCGAACTCCGAGCAGTTCTTC	CASSYSSNSEQFF
NA	TRBV30	NA	TRBJ1-2	TGTGCCTGGAGTGTACTGGGGGGGCTGGGGGGCTACACCTTC	CAWSVLGGLGGYTF
NA	TRBV30	NA	TRBJ2-5	TGTGCCTGGAGTCGGACCCAGGGGCGAGAGACCCAGTACTTC	CAWSRTQGRETQYF
NA	TRBV5-4	NA	TRBJ2-5	TGTGCCAGCAGCCCATCCCCACAAGAGACCCAGTACTTC	CASSPSPQETQYF
NA	TRBV12-3/TRBV12-4	NA	TRBJ2-2	TGTGCCACCCCGGAGGGGGCAGCCGGGGAGCTGTTTTTT	CATPEGAAGELFF
TRBD1	TRBV30	NA	TRBJ1-4	TGTGCCTGGAGCCTCTCGACCCAACAGGGGGTTGGTGAAAAACTGTTTTTT	CAWSLSTQQGVGEKLFF
TRBD2	TRBV29-1	NA	TRBJ2-1	TGCAGCGTTGCCTTAGCGGGGGTCGGTGAGCAGTTCTTC	CSVALAGVGEQFF
NA	TRBV10-3	NA	TRBJ2-4	TGTGCCATCAGTGAGTCACAGGCAGTTCAGTACTTC	CAISESQAVQYF
TRBD2	TRBV3-1/TRBV3-2	NA	TRBJ2-5	TGTGCCAGCAGCCAAGCACTAGCGGGAGTTGGGCAAGAGACCCAGTACTTC	CASSQALAGVGQETQYF
NA	TRBV6-6	NA	TRBJ2-5	TGTGCCAGCAAGCAGCGGAGACAAGAGACCCAGTACTTC	CASKQRRQETQYF
NA	TRBV28	NA	TRBJ1-4	TGTGCCAGCAGTTACCTTGGGGCTGCTAATGAAAAACTGTTTTTT	CASSYLGAANEKLFF
TRBD1	TRBV5-6	NA	TRBJ1-1	TGTGCCAGCAGCCTCCTGCCGACAGGGCGAACTGAAGCTTTCTTT	CASSLLPTGRTEAFF
TRBD1	TRBV7-8	NA	TRBJ2-5	TGTGCCAGCAGCCCCTTGGGGGACAGGGCAGCCGGGTGGGCCCTTCTACAAGAGACCCAGTACTTC	CASSPLGDRAAGWALLQETQYF
TRBD2	TRBV9	NA	TRBJ2-7	TGTGCCAGCAGCGTAGGGCGGGGGGAGTACGAGCAGTACTTC	CASSVGRGEYEQYF
TRBD2	TRBV10-3	NA	TRBJ2-5	TGTGCCATCAGTTCGGGGGGTCAAGAGACCCAGTACTTC	CAISSGGQETQYF